The present TCR beta chain was sequenced within a study of T cell repertoires in cytomegalovirus infection. Across the study: Public signatures in TCR beta pointed to CMV infection and matching HLA type. Broader study findings: The study found HLA-C-restricted CMV-specific TCR beta clonotypes dominating the ex vivo response. Based on cumulative public TCR beta family frequency, carriers of CMV plus the relevant HLA were identified.

TCRdb re-derived calls from the reads in MiXCR, one entry per CDR3 protein. The table lists hundreds of thousands of distinct CDR3 sequences, approximately 31% of them singletons. A note on this clonotype: No antigen is known for it.

Germline V gives CDR1 SGHAT, CDR2 FQNNGV. The V gene lost 7 bases and the J gene lost 8 bases, with 12 bases spanning the gap. The CDR3 covers 12 residues. This chain joins TRBV11-2 and TRBJ2-1; D may be TRBD1 (6 bases). The sequence was collected from a human donor in good health (CMV status not recorded). Some clones in this sample may be carry-over from other donors' samples. Input material: PBMCs. The CDR3 sequence is CASTKGGDEQFF. In DNA form, the CDR3 reads TGTGCCAGCACCAAAGGGGGTGATGAGCAGTTCTTC.